This TCR beta chain was sequenced for a study of cytomegalovirus exposure and HLA in healthy donors. PCR was performed using 60 Vbeta and 13 Jbeta primers. Sequencing was performed with immunoSEQ multiplex PCR; in TCRdb, only in-frame clones are kept and a portion is missing. The sample shows around 100,000 clones, less than 10% of them seen only once. Trimming shortened V by 3 bases and J by 0 bases, and 18 bases separated the two germline ends. CDR1 is MNHEY, CDR2 SMNVEV, per germline (reference sequence). The CDR3 totals 17 residues. This clone appeared a few times. What it binds is unknown. Study-level points and caveats: Generally TCR sequences proved uncommon, though certain public TCRs appeared in numerous donors.

The source is a man aged 50-59 years in good health and CMV-seronegative. What was sequenced was PBMCs. This sequence joins TRBV27 and TRBJ2-7; D is perhaps TRBD2 (5 bases). The CDR3 region is CASSFEGPVAHSYEQYF. The CDR3 DNA sequence: TGTGCCAGCAGTTTTGAGGGTCCGGTAGCGCACTCCTACGAGCAGTACTTC.